The next 21 T cell receptor beta chains were all read from a single sample in a study of T cells expressing NK-cell markers. TCRdb reprocessed the 5' RACE reads, with one entry per CDR3 protein and no DNA. Its table records 400,000 to 550,000 distinct CDR3 sequences. Sequencing was performed on blood T cells: a sorted CD56 or NKG2C T cell subset, CD4+ or CD8+ T cells, or bulk PBMC T cells (not recorded which). The receptors were gathered from a woman between 18 and 75 years old in good health.

The CDR3 here is CASGLVPGPGNSPLHF. This chain uses TRBV12-5 with TRBJ1-6; as DNA is missing, the TRBD1 call by TCRdb cannot be tested. Germline V gives CDR1 LGHNT, CDR2 FRNRAP. The CDR3 consists of 16 residues.

The gene calls are TRBV9 and TRBJ2-1; TCRdb's D call of TRBD2 is untestable without DNA. CDR1 and CDR2 from the germline V gene are SGDLS and YYNGEE. The CDR3 has 15 amino acids. The CDR3 region is CASSLEGDSGNEQFF.

CDR3 sequence reads: CATSTQGQGGTGANVLTF. The rearrangement links TRBV15 to TRBJ2-6; the TRBD1 assignment by TCRdb is unverifiable without DNA. Per the germline V gene, CDR1 is LNHNV and CDR2 is YYDKDF (reference sequence). The CDR3 has 18 amino acids.

The chain links TRBV20-1 to TRBJ2-1; TCRdb lists TRBD2, though no DNA is available to test this call. CDR3 length: 14 amino acids. Germline loops: CDR1 DFQATT, CDR2 SNEGSKA (reference sequence). CDR3: CSARTSGDYNEQFF.

The J gene is TRBJ1-6, the V gene TRBV11-2. CDR3 length equals 16 residues. CDR1 is SGHAT and CDR2 is FQNNGV in the germline V gene. The CDR3 is CASSFDRKTNNSPLHF.

The genes are TRBV11-2 and TRBJ2-1; TCRdb's D call, TRBD1, is unchecked because there is no DNA. This CDR3 is 15 amino acids long. CDR1 is SGHAT and CDR2 is FQNNGV in the germline V gene. This CDR3 is CASSHPGGGYNEQFF.

This chain connects TRBV7-2 to TRBJ1-3. CDR1 is SGHTA, CDR2 FQGNSA, per germline. The CDR3 extends over 13 amino acids. CDR3 in amino acids: CASSVLAGNTIYF.

The V gene is TRBV15, the J gene TRBJ1-3; TCRdb reports TRBD1, a call that lacks DNA to check it against. The CDR3 runs 14 residues. Germline loops: CDR1 LNHNV, CDR2 YYDKDF (reference sequence). The CDR3 protein is CATSRAGTGNTIYF.

Here the CDR3 reads CAWADRVASYEQYF. The chain is built from TRBV30 and TRBJ2-7; the TRBD1 assignment by TCRdb is unverifiable without DNA. The CDR3 has 14 amino acids. Per the germline V gene, CDR1 is GTSNPN and CDR2 is SVGIG (reference sequence).

This chain uses TRBV7-2 with TRBJ2-7; the TCRdb D gene call, TRBD2, has no DNA to confirm it. Germline CDR1 SGHTA, CDR2 FQGNSA. The CDR3 sequence is 15 residues long. The CDR3 sequence is CASSQTILSSYEQYF.

The chain employs TRBV7-9 and TRBJ2-7; no DNA is available, so the TRBD2 call from TCRdb remains unchecked. The germline V gene encodes CDR1 SEHNR and CDR2 FQNEAQ (reference sequence). The CDR3 is 14 amino acids. This chain's CDR3 is CASSVAGGQGEQYF.

The chain recombines TRBV12-3 or TRBV12-4 with TRBJ1-1; the TCRdb D gene call, TRBD1, has no DNA to confirm it. The CDR3 extends over 16 amino acids. CDR3 loop: CASSLGWGSMNTEAFF.

The chain uses TRBV28 and TRBJ2-1; TCRdb's D call, TRBD2, is unchecked because there is no DNA. Germline loops: CDR1 MDHEN, CDR2 SYDVKM. CDR3 size: 12 residues. Here the CDR3 reads CASSFSGYEQFF.

J is TRBJ2-5 and V is TRBV24-1; TCRdb names TRBD1, which stays unverified in the absence of DNA. The germline V gene has CDR1 KGHDR and CDR2 SFDVKD. This CDR3 has 17 amino acids. The CDR3 sequence is CATSDVGQGPLQETQYF.

The V call is TRBV7-3, the J call TRBJ2-5; the TRBD1 assignment by TCRdb is unverifiable without DNA. This CDR3 region has 16 residues. Germline V gene lookup returns CDR1 SGHTA and CDR2 FQGTGA. CDR3 sequence reads: CASSFFGTGQQETQYF.

The chain recombines TRBV4-1 with TRBJ2-3; TCRdb picks TRBD1, but there is no DNA to check that call. This CDR3 contains 15 residues. Germline assignment: CDR1 MGHRA and CDR2 YSYEKL. The CDR3 loop is CASSQAGVRTDTQYF.

V and J are TRBV9 and TRBJ2-3; without DNA, the TCRdb call of TRBD1 cannot be checked. This CDR3 has 13 residues. Germline V gives CDR1 SGDLS, CDR2 YYNGEE. This CDR3 reads CASNTGGADTQYF.

The V call is TRBV9, the J call TRBJ2-1; the TCRdb D gene call, TRBD2, has no DNA to confirm it. There are 15 residues in the CDR3. Germline V gives CDR1 SGDLS, CDR2 YYNGEE. This CDR3 reads CASTKAGGPGNEQFF. Combining the CDR3 with reference TRBV9 and TRBJ2-1 gives the whole variable domain DSGVTQTPKHLITATGQRVTLRCSPRSGDLSVYWYQQSLDQGLQFLIQYYNGEERAKGNILERFSAQQFPDLHSELNLSSLELGDSALYFCASTKAGGPGNEQFFGPGTRLTVL.

The genes are TRBV12-3 or TRBV12-4 and TRBJ1-4. This CDR3 region has 13 residues. CDR3 sequence reads: CASRATTVEKLFF.

The V and J genes are TRBV14 and TRBJ2-3; without DNA, the TCRdb call of TRBD1 cannot be checked. The CDR3 runs to 14 residues. Germline V gene data show CDR1 as SGHDN and CDR2 as FVKESK. The chain's CDR3 is CASSRSPAGDTQYF.

The chain has TRBV9 and TRBJ1-2; lacking DNA, the TRBD1 call made by TCRdb goes unchecked. The CDR3 has 18 residues. Looked up from germline, CDR1 is SGDLS and CDR2 is YYNGEE. This CDR3 reads CASSVGGGARTVSRGYTF.